In this sample, the clone carrying this T cell receptor (beta chain) turned up once. The data belong to a study of blood T cell repertoires in COVID-19. Study-wide background: Both acute and convalescent COVID-19 samples were obtained from the United States, Italy and Spain. PBMCs, B-cell-depleted T cells, or T cells were the source of the cDNA or gDNA that made up the material.

The CDR3 covers 15 residues. CDR1 and CDR2 (germline): SNHLY, FYNNEI. Trimming took off 7 bases at V and 11 bases at J, with 23 bases between the two ends. How the authors handled the data: From reference gene primer amplification, estimates of nucleated cell counts were derived. The method was immunoSEQ multiplex PCR; TCRdb's version includes in-frame clones alone and lacks a portion of them. The DNA gave D and trimming, while V, J and clone size come from that table. The table lists more than 200,000 clones, roughly 86% of them singletons. Sequencing was performed on peripheral blood. This rearrangement joins TRBV2 to TRBJ1-4, with TRBD1 as a possible D gene (5 bases). This receptor was identified in a woman aged 60-75 years with acute or convalescent COVID-19. The CDR3 region is CASKNLRQSLQKLFF. The CDR3 DNA is TGTGCCAGCAAAAATCTTCGACAGTCGCTTCAGAAACTGTTTTTT. Filled out from reference TRBV2 and TRBJ1-4, the complete variable domain reads EPEVTQTPSHQVTQMGQEVILRCVPISNHLYFYWYRQILGQKVEFLVSFYNNEISEKSEIFDDQFSVERPDGSNFTLKIRSTKLEDSAMYFCASKNLRQSLQKLFFGSGTQLSVL.